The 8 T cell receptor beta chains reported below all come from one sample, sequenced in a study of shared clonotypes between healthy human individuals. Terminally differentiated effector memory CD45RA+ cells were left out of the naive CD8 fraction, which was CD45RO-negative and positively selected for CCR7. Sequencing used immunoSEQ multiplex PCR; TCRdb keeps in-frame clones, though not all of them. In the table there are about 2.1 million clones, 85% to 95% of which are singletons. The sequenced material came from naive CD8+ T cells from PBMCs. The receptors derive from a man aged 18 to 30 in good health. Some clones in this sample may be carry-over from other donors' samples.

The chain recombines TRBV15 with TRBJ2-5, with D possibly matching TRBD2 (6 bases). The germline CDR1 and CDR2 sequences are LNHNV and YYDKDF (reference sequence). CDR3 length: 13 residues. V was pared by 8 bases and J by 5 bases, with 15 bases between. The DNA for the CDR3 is TGTGCCACCCGGGGGACCTCTTCGGAGACCCAGTACTTC. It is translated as CATRGTSSETQYF.

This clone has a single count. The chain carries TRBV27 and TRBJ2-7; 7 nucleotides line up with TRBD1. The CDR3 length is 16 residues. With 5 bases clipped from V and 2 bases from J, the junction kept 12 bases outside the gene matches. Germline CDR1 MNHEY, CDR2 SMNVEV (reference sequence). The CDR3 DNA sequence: TGTGCCAGCAGTGTAAGGGACAGCCAGAACCCCTACGAGCAGTACTTC. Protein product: CASSVRDSQNPYEQYF.

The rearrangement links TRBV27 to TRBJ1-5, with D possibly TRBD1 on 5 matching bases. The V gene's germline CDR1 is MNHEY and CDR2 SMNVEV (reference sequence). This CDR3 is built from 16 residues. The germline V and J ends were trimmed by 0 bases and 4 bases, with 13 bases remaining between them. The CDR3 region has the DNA TGTGCCAGCAGTTTATCGAGAGGGGTATCAAATCAGCCCCAGCATTTT. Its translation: CASSLSRGVSNQPQHF.

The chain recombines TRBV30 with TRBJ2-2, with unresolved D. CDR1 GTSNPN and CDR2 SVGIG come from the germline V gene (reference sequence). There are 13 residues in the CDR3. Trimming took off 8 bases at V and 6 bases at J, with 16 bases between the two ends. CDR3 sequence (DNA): TGTGCCACCTTCATTGAGGTCGCCGGGGAGCTGTTTTTT. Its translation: CATFIEVAGELFF.

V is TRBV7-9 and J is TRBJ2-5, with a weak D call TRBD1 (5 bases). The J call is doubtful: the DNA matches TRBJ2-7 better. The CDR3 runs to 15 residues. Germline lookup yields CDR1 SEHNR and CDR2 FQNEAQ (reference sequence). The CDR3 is CASSPPTESLYEQYF. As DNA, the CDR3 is TGTGCCAGCAGCCCTCCGACAGAATCCCTCTACGAGCAGTACTTC.

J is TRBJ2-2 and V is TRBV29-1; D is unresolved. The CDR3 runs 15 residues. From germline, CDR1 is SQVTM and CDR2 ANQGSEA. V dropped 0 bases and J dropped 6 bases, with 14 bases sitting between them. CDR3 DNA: TGCAGCGTTGAAGATCGGATGGCACGGGCCGGGGAGCTGTTTTTT. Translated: CSVEDRMARAGELFF.

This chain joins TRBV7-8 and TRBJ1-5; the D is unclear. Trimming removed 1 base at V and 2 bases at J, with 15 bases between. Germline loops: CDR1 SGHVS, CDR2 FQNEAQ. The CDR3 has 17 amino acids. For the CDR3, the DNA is TGTGCCAGCAGCTTAGGCCCCCTGATGGTTCGCAATCAGCCCCAGCATTTT. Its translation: CASSLGPLMVRNQPQHF.

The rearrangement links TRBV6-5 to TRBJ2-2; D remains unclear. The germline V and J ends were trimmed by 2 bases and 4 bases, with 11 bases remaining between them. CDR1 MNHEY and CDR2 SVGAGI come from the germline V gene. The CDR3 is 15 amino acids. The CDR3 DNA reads TGTGCCAGCAGTTACACGGAGTTCCTCACCGGGGAGCTGTTTTTT. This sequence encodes CASSYTEFLTGELFF.